The 27 T cell receptor beta chains below come from one sample, sequenced in a study of graft-versus-host responses after intestinal transplantation. TCRdb's table, derived via immunoSEQ multiplex PCR, lists solely in-frame clones and lacks some. This table has about 38,000 clones, over 80% appearing once. Sequencing was performed on PBMCs, taken 1070 days after transplant. Receptor source: a human patient who received an intestinal transplant, so some T cells may come from the graft donor.

V is TRBV7-9 and J is TRBJ2-7; D is ambiguous. CDR1 is SEHNR and CDR2 is FQNEAQ in the germline V gene (reference sequence). V gave up 4 bases and J gave up 6 bases, with 10 bases separating them. The CDR3 contains 12 residues. CDR3 region: CASSSRAPEQYF. The CDR3 bases are TGTGCCAGCAGCTCTCGGGCTCCCGAGCAGTACTTC. Full variable domain (rest looked up from reference TRBV7-9 and TRBJ2-7): DTGVSQNPRHKITKRGQNVTFRCDPISEHNRLYWYRQTLGQGPEFLTYFQNEAQLEKSRLLSDRFSAERPKGSFSTLEIQRTEQGDSAMYLCASSSRAPEQYFGPGTRLTVT.

A word on this clone: The same CDR3 also results from other DNA sequences found in this sample. This chain uses TRBV2 with TRBJ2-3; 14 nucleotides match TRBD2. CDR3 length: 16 residues. CDR1 is SNHLY and CDR2 is FYNNEI in the germline V gene. Germline trimming cut 6 bases from V and 2 bases from J; bases unmatched to any gene: 4. The chain's CDR3 is CASRETSGRATDTQYF. CDR3 in DNA: TGTGCCAGCAGAGAGACTAGCGGGAGGGCCACAGATACGCAGTATTTT.

The rearrangement uses TRBV29-1 and TRBJ1-1; D may be TRBD1 (5 bases). Trimming pared 4 bases from V and 4 bases from J, leaving 10 bases between. This CDR3 is built from 12 residues. Germline lookup yields CDR1 SQVTM and CDR2 ANQGSEA. The CDR3 loop reads CSVGAGTTEAFF. The DNA of the CDR3 is TGCAGCGTTGGGGCGGGGACCACTGAAGCTTTCTTT.

J is TRBJ2-1 and V is TRBV27; 9 bases line up with TRBD1. Germline CDR1 and CDR2: MNHEY and SMNVEV (reference sequence). With 5 bases clipped from V and 9 bases from J, the junction kept 2 bases outside the gene matches. This CDR3 has 12 amino acids. CDR3 DNA: TGTGCCAGCAGTCCGACAGGGGGTGAGCAGTTCTTC. Protein: CASSPTGGEQFF.

The chain joins TRBV6-5 to TRBJ1-4, with D tentatively TRBD1 (5 bases). V was cut by 5 bases and J by 4 bases, with 11 bases left in between. Germline V gene sequence: CDR1 MNHEY, CDR2 SVGAGI. The CDR3 is made up of 14 amino acids. CDR3 sequence (DNA): TGTGCCAGCAGTCCTACAGGCTTTAATGAAAAACTGTTTTTT. It yields the protein CASSPTGFNEKLFF.

A few counts support this clone. The V and J genes are TRBV19 and TRBJ1-1; D is unclear. Germline V lookup: CDR1 LNHDA, CDR2 SQIVND (reference sequence). The CDR3 is 13 amino acids. V dropped 7 bases and J dropped 0 bases, with 9 bases sitting between them. CDR3 nucleotide sequence: TGTGCCAGTATGTCCAGCATGAACACTGAAGCTTTCTTT. This sequence encodes CASMSSMNTEAFF.

This sequence joins TRBV5-1 and TRBJ2-7; D call uncertain. Per the germline V gene, CDR1 is SGHRS and CDR2 is YFSETQ. Trimming pared 0 bases from V and 3 bases from J, leaving 4 bases between. The CDR3 consists of 12 residues. The chain's CDR3 is CASSLEGYEQYF. The DNA of the CDR3 is TGCGCCAGCAGCTTGGAGGGCTACGAGCAGTACTTC.

The gene calls are TRBV18 and TRBJ2-5; 7 bases align to TRBD1. After removal of 3 bases from V and 2 bases from J, the junction contained 6 bases not matched to a gene. CDR3 length equals 15 residues. Germline V gene data show CDR1 as KGHSH and CDR2 as LQKENI. The CDR3 DNA reads as TGTGCCAGCTCACCGATAGACAGGGCTCAAGAGACCCAGTACTTC. It yields the protein CASSPIDRAQETQYF.

J is TRBJ2-7 and V is TRBV21-1; the table's D call TRBD2 went unverified against the DNA. TRBV21-1 is tagged as a pseudogene. The CDR3 length is 19 residues. The CDR3 nucleotides are TGTGCCAGCAGCAAAGATGGCACTAGCGGGATCCGCTCCTTGTACGAGCAGTACTTC. It yields the protein CASSKDGTSGIRSLYEQYF.

The chain combines TRBV28 with TRBJ1-1; D is perhaps TRBD1 (5 bases). The CDR3 has 13 residues. V lost 3 bases and J 7 bases, leaving 12 bases between the germline ends. Germline values: CDR1 MDHEN, CDR2 SYDVKM. CDR3 DNA: TGTGCCAGCAGTTTCGGAGGGGCCGTTGAAGCTTTCTTT. It specifies CASSFGGAVEAFF. Based on the CDR3 plus reference TRBV28 and TRBJ1-1, the full variable domain is DVKVTQSSRYLVKRTGEKVFLECVQDMDHENMFWYRQDPGLGLRLIYFSYDVKMKEKGDIPEGYSVSREKKERFSLILESASTNQTSMYLCASSFGGAVEAFFGQGTRLTVV.

The chain links TRBV19 to TRBJ2-2; possible D gene TRBD2, 6 bases. The V end lost 0 bases, the J end lost 7 bases, and 15 bases lay between the germline ends. In germline, CDR1 is LNHDA, CDR2 SQIVND (reference sequence). The CDR3 length is 16 residues. DNA for the CDR3: TGTGCCAGTAGTATAGATAATCAGGGAGGCCACGGGGAGCTGTTTTTT. Its translation is CASSIDNQGGHGELFF.

This clone was recorded only once. CDR3 coding DNA: TGTGCCAGCAGTGACGGCTCCTACAATGAGCAGTTCTTC. It specifies CASSDGSYNEQFF. The rearrangement joins TRBV6-4 to TRBJ2-1, with D unresolved. Germline-derived CDR1 and CDR2 are MRHNA and SNTAGT. V lost 2 bases and J 0 bases, leaving 2 bases between the germline ends. The CDR3 sequence is 13 residues long.

This clone was found a few times. V usage is TRBV9 and J usage is TRBJ2-5; 11 bases align to TRBD2. Germline CDR1 is SGDLS and CDR2 is YYNGEE. The V gene end was trimmed by 4 bases and the J gene end by 4 bases; junction bases not matched to a gene: 9. This CDR3 has 16 amino acids. The CDR3 loop is CASSPRGLAGGETQYF. CDR3 nucleotide sequence: TGTGCCAGCAGCCCTCGGGGGCTAGCGGGGGGAGAGACCCAGTACTTC.

The rearrangement joins TRBV28 to TRBJ1-1; D is ambiguous. The CDR3 is 14 amino acids. The V gene's germline CDR1 is MDHEN and CDR2 SYDVKM. Trimming stripped 2 bases from V and 4 bases from J, with 11 bases between. CDR3 in amino acids: CASSLTAGSTEAFF. The CDR3 DNA is TGTGCCAGCAGTTTAACGGCCGGGAGCACTGAAGCTTTCTTT.

The chain combines TRBV2 with TRBJ2-7; 13 bases fit TRBD2. CDR1 and CDR2 from the germline V gene are SNHLY and FYNNEI. Trimming took 7 bases from V and 5 from J; bases not matched to a gene: 8. The CDR3 contains 15 residues. The CDR3 loop reads CASTRLAGGSNEQYF. The CDR3 nucleotides are TGTGCCAGCACCCGACTAGCGGGAGGTAGCAACGAGCAGTACTTC.

V usage is TRBV7-8 and J usage is TRBJ1-5, with 11 positions matching TRBD1. CDR3 length: 16 amino acids. V gave up 4 bases and J gave up 6 bases; unmatched junction bases: 8. CDR1 and CDR2 from the germline V gene are SGHVS and FQNEAQ. CDR3 sequence (DNA): TGTGCCAGCAGCTCCCCCGGGGGACAGGGGGGTCAGCCCCAGCATTTT. It specifies CASSSPGGQGGQPQHF.

The genes are TRBV7-6 and TRBJ2-7; D is tentatively TRBD1 or TRBD2 (6 bases each). V lost 1 base and J 6 bases, leaving 13 bases between the germline ends. Germline CDR1 and CDR2: SGHVS and FNYEAQ. This CDR3 is 14 amino acids long. CDR3 in DNA: TGTGCCAGCAGCTTAGAGGGGGGCAGGAGCGAGCAGTACTTC. Protein product: CASSLEGGRSEQYF.

This chain links TRBV6-5 with TRBJ1-2; TRBD1 is a possible D gene (6 bases). From germline, CDR1 is MNHEY and CDR2 SVGAGI. The CDR3 extends over 14 amino acids. The ends were cut back, 6 bases at V and 5 bases at J, with 16 bases in the middle. Written as DNA, the CDR3 is TGTGCCAGCAGAGAACAGGGAGGGGCTTATGGCTACACCTTC. Translated: CASREQGGAYGYTF.

Concerning this clone: Additional DNA sequences in this sample encode the identical CDR3. CDR3 sequence (DNA): TGCACCAGCAGCCAAGATTCGCGGGAGGGGGGGCAGGGGATTTACGAGCAGTACTTC. It translates to CTSSQDSREGGQGIYEQYF. The chain links TRBV1 to TRBJ2-7; the D call TRBD2 from the table was never checked on the DNA. TRBV1 is a known pseudogene. The CDR3 is made up of 19 amino acids.

V usage is TRBV28 and J usage is TRBJ2-7; possibly TRBD1 or TRBD2 for D (5 bases each). Trimming took 1 base from V and 4 from J, leaving 8 bases between them. The germline gives CDR1 MDHEN, CDR2 SYDVKM. The CDR3 loop spans 13 amino acids. The CDR3 coding sequence is TGTGCCAGCAGTTTATTGGGACCTTACGAGCAGTACTTC. Protein product: CASSLLGPYEQYF.

V gene TRBV6-4 combines with J gene TRBJ2-3; D is undetermined. CDR3 length: 14 residues. V shed 6 bases and J shed 1 base, with 11 bases lying between them. Germline V gene lookup returns CDR1 MRHNA and CDR2 SNTAGT. The CDR3 is CASSPVGGTDTQYF. The CDR3, as DNA: TGTGCCAGCAGCCCCGTGGGTGGCACAGATACGCAGTATTTT.

This clone was seen once. The gene calls are TRBV28 and TRBJ1-2; 7 nucleotides line up with TRBD1. This CDR3 has 14 amino acids. Trimming at V came to 5 bases and at J to 4 bases, leaving 7 bases not matched to a gene. Germline V lookup: CDR1 MDHEN, CDR2 SYDVKM. CDR3 in amino acids: CASSLGQAPYGYTF. CDR3 DNA: TGTGCCAGCAGTCTCGGACAGGCCCCCTATGGCTACACCTTC.

The chain carries TRBV28 and TRBJ2-1, with TRBD2 identical over 11 bases. Per germline, CDR1 MDHEN and CDR2 SYDVKM. V was pared by 6 bases and J by 0 bases, with 16 bases of the junction left unmatched. The CDR3 is 20 residues long. The CDR3 DNA reads TGTGCCAGCAGCCTAGTACTAGCGGGAGAGTGGGGAGGCTCCTACAATGAGCAGTTCTTC. As protein: CASSLVLAGEWGGSYNEQFF.

The J gene is TRBJ2-1, the V gene TRBV19, with 9 bases identical to TRBD2. CDR1 and CDR2 from the germline V gene are LNHDA and SQIVND (reference sequence). Losses at the gene ends were 1 base for V and 6 bases for J; bases not matched to a gene: 10. The CDR3 covers 17 residues. CDR3 loop: CASSIVNPAGGINEQFF. The CDR3 coding sequence is TGTGCCAGTAGTATAGTCAACCCCGCGGGAGGGATCAATGAGCAGTTCTTC. The variable domain in full, completed from reference TRBV19 and TRBJ2-1, reads DGGITQSPKYLFRKEGQNVTLSCEQNLNHDAMYWYRQDPGQGLRLIYYSQIVNDFQKGDIAEGYSVSREKKESFPLTVTSAQKNPTAFYLCASSIVNPAGGINEQFFGPGTRLTVL.

This clone was detected only a few times. The rearrangement joins TRBV7-9 to TRBJ2-7; the D gene is possibly TRBD2 (5 bases). Trimming shortened V by 3 bases and J by 6 bases, and 12 bases separated the two germline ends. The CDR3 contains 13 residues. Germline-derived CDR1 and CDR2 are SEHNR and FQNEAQ (reference sequence). The DNA for the CDR3 is TGTGCCAGCAGCTTGGGGTTACGGGGCGAGCAGTACTTC. Amino acid sequence: CASSLGLRGEQYF.

This clone was found a few times. The chain recombines TRBV5-4 with TRBJ2-2, with D possibly being TRBD1 or TRBD2 (5 bases each). Germline values: CDR1 SGHNT, CDR2 YYREEE (reference sequence). The CDR3 is 14 amino acids. Between the trimmed V and J ends, which lost 6 bases and 6 bases, there was a span of 15 bases. The CDR3 sequence is CASNGWGKAGELFF. In DNA form, the CDR3 reads TGTGCCAGCAACGGGTGGGGGAAGGCCGGGGAGCTGTTTTTT.

The chain has TRBV5-1 and TRBJ2-1; maybe TRBD2 (6 bases). Trimming cost V 0 bases and J 7 bases, with 17 bases left between them. The CDR3 is 16 residues long. CDR1 SGHRS and CDR2 YFSETQ come from the germline V gene. CDR3 sequence (DNA): TGCGCCAGCAGCTTGGCCGGGAGTCTCCCAGGGAATGAGCAGTTCTTC. It translates to CASSLAGSLPGNEQFF.